A single sample gave rise to the 7 T cell receptor beta chains below, sequenced in a study of OX40 agonist ivuxolimab in advanced cancers. Using immunoSEQ multiplex PCR, the repertoire was profiled, and TCRdb retains in-frame clones only, with some absent. This sample yields tens of thousands of clones, of which about 81% are seen a single time; approximately 0.62% belongs to the top ten. The sequences come from CD4+ or CD8+ T cells sorted from blood, collected in a trial of the OX40 agonist ivuxolimab. The source is an adult with an advanced solid tumor such as melanoma, head and neck, liver or kidney cancer.

The chain links TRBV5-1 to TRBJ2-5, with 11 bases fitting TRBD2. This CDR3 is built from 15 residues. Trimming cost V 0 bases and J 2 bases; bases outside gene matches: 0. Germline V gives CDR1 SGHRS, CDR2 YFSETQ. CDR3 in DNA: TGCGCCAGCAGCTTGGGACTAGCGGGGCAAGAGACCCAGTACTTC. Translated: CASSLGLAGQETQYF.

This clone came up a few times. CDR3 residues: CASREQVANYGYTF. In DNA form, the CDR3 reads TGTGCCAGCAGAGAGCAGGTTGCTAACTATGGCTACACCTTC. This chain joins TRBV28 and TRBJ1-2; D is ambiguous. Trimming stripped 6 bases from V and 0 bases from J, with 11 bases between. Germline assignment: CDR1 MDHEN and CDR2 SYDVKM. The length of the CDR3 is 14 residues.

Written as DNA, the CDR3 is TGTGCCAGCAGCTCTTCCGGGATCACTGAAGCTTTCTTT. It codes for CASSSSGITEAFF. The chain employs TRBV7-8 and TRBJ1-1; D not certain. Germline CDR1 SGHVS, CDR2 FQNEAQ. The CDR3 totals 13 residues. V lost 4 bases to trimming and J lost 4 bases, with 10 bases between them.

The rearrangement uses TRBV4-1 and TRBJ2-7; weak D call: TRBD2 (6 bases). Germline V gene data show CDR1 as MGHRA and CDR2 as YSYEKL. Trimming cost V 7 bases and J 4 bases, with 17 bases left between them. The CDR3 is 14 amino acids. The CDR3 nucleotides are TGCGCCAGCAAGCGGGTCGCGGTAGGATACGAGCAGTACTTC. It is translated as CASKRVAVGYEQYF.

This clone was recorded a few times. The gene calls are TRBV7-2 and TRBJ2-3, with 13 nucleotides matching TRBD2. The CDR3 sequence is 16 residues long. With V trimmed by 4 bases and J by 5 bases, 6 bases remained unmatched. Germline V CDR1 and CDR2: SGHTA, FQGNSA. The DNA for the CDR3 is TGTGCCAGCAGCTCATTGGGACTAGCGGGGAAAGATACGCAGTATTTT. Residues: CASSSLGLAGKDTQYF.

This rearrangement joins TRBV5-8 to TRBJ1-2; no reliable D call. V was trimmed by 1 base and J by 6 bases, leaving 10 bases between them. This CDR3 has 13 residues. The germline V gene has CDR1 SGHTS and CDR2 YDEGEE. The CDR3 spells CASSLSFGDGYTF. The CDR3 coding sequence is TGTGCCAGCAGCTTGTCATTCGGTGATGGCTACACCTTC. The variable domain in full, completed from reference TRBV5-8 and TRBJ1-2, reads EAGVTQSPTHLIKTRGQQATLRCSPISGHTSVYWYQQALGLGLQFLLWYDEGEERNRGNFPPRFSGRQFPNYSSELNVNALELEDSALYLCASSLSFGDGYTFGSGTRLTVV.

The chain is built from TRBV5-5 and TRBJ2-1; maybe TRBD1 (5 bases). V was cut by 4 bases and J by 10 bases, with 15 bases left in between. Germline V gene data show CDR1 as SGHKS and CDR2 as YYEKEE (reference sequence). This CDR3 comprises 13 residues. CDR3 bases: TGTGCCAGCAGCCCGCAGGGTTTAGGGGAGCAGTTCTTC. This sequence encodes CASSPQGLGEQFF.